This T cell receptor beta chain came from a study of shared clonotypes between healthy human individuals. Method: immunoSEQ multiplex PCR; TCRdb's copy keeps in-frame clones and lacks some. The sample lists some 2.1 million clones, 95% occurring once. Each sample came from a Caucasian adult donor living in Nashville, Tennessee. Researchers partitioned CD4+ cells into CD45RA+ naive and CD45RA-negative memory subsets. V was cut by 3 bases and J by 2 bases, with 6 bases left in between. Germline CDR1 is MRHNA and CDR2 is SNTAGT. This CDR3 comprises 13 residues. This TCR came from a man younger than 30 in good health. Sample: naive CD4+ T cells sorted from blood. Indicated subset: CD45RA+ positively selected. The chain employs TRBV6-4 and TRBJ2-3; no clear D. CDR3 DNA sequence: TGTGCCAGCAGTGAAGGAGACACAGATACGCAGTATTTT. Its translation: CASSEGDTDTQYF.